Listed here are 17 T cell receptor beta chains from one sample, sequenced in a study of human T cells and chemical hapten exposure. From the RACE reads, TCRdb called clonotypes with MiXCR, one entry per CDR3 protein. This table has more than 85,000 distinct CDR3 sequences, roughly 9.6% appearing once. Time point specified: patch test 2, 6 weeks after DPC sensitization. Treatment given: therapeutic diphenylcyclopropenone sensitization with weekly scalp DPC. The sequencing here drew on whole blood, taken in connection with sensitization to the hapten diphenylcyclopropenone (DPC). These receptors came from a man between 40 and 49 years old with alopecia areata. Some clones in this sample may be carry-over from other donors' samples.

This clonotype occurred a few times. The chain links TRBV5-1 to TRBJ2-5; D unclear. The V gene's germline CDR1 is SGHRS and CDR2 YFSETQ. V was clipped by 0 bases and J by 4 bases, with 7 bases between them. The CDR3 has 13 residues. CDR3 region: CASSLEVRETQYF. CDR3 DNA: TGCGCCAGCAGCTTGGAAGTCCGAGAGACCCAGTACTTC.

To note about this clonotype: A much larger clone sits a single nucleotide away, making a read error possible. This chain uses TRBV28 with TRBJ2-1; D is uncertain. V lost 2 bases, J lost 5 bases, and 7 bases lay in between. Germline values: CDR1 MDHEN, CDR2 SYDVKM. The CDR3 is 13 amino acids. For the CDR3, the DNA is TGTGCCAGCAGTTTACCGGCGAACAATGAGCAGTTCTTC. Its protein product is CASSLPANNEQFF.

At least ten counts were recorded for this clonotype. The chain has TRBV5-4 and TRBJ2-1, with no clear D. The CDR3 is 12 amino acids. The V gene lost 5 bases and the J gene lost 6 bases, with 9 bases spanning the gap. Germline V lookup: CDR1 SGHNT, CDR2 YYREEE (reference sequence). The CDR3 region is CASSLRANEQFF. The CDR3 region has the DNA TGTGCCAGCAGTCTGAGAGCCAATGAGCAGTTCTTC. The whole variable domain, remainder taken from reference TRBV5-4 and TRBJ2-1, is ETGVTQSPTHLIKTRGQQVTLRCSSQSGHNTVSWYQQALGQGPQFIFQYYREEENGRGNFPPRFSGLQFPNYSSELNVNALELDDSALYLCASSLRANEQFFGPGTRLTVL.

In its sample, this clonotype was seen many times. The gene calls are TRBV6-2 or TRBV6-3 and TRBJ1-5; the D is unclear. This CDR3 contains 18 residues. The germline CDR1 and CDR2 sequences are MNHEY and SVGEGT. Trimming stripped 5 bases from V and 6 bases from J, with 26 bases between. The CDR3 reads CASSPFQGHRSRIQPQHF. CDR3 nucleotide sequence: TGTGCCAGCAGTCCCTTTCAAGGCCATCGGTCTAGAATTCAGCCCCAGCATTTT.

This clonotype was seen more than once but under ten times. CDR3: CNYLGQLNEKLFF. As DNA, the CDR3 is TGCAACTACCTAGGACAGCTTAATGAAAAACTGTTTTTT. The chain recombines TRBV20-1 with TRBJ1-4, with D maybe TRBD1 (6 bases). The length of the CDR3 is 13 residues. CDR1 and CDR2 (germline): DFQATT, SNEGSKA (reference sequence).

The chain recombines TRBV6-2 or TRBV6-3 with TRBJ2-3; D is uncertain. CDR3 size: 12 residues. V was trimmed by 5 bases and J by 8 bases, leaving 11 bases between them. Germline lookup yields CDR1 MNHEY and CDR2 SVGEGT. The CDR3 coding sequence is TGTGCCAGCAGTCCTGAGACGGGTACGCAGTATTTT. It yields the protein CASSPETGTQYF.

The V and J genes are TRBV5-5 and TRBJ2-1; D gene uncertain. This CDR3 has 14 amino acids. V was pared by 2 bases and J by 9 bases, with 15 bases between. Germline CDR1 SGHKS, CDR2 YYEKEE (reference sequence). The CDR3 reads CASSFDDVVGEQFF. In DNA, the CDR3 is TGTGCCAGCAGCTTTGATGATGTGGTTGGTGAGCAGTTCTTC.

This clonotype was found a few times. V gene TRBV6-2 or TRBV6-3 combines with J gene TRBJ2-7; 14 nucleotides agree with TRBD2. CDR1 and CDR2 (germline): MNHEY, SVGEGT. With 6 bases clipped from V and 5 bases from J, the junction kept 15 bases outside the gene matches. This CDR3 contains 18 residues. This CDR3 is CASRRGRLAGGPDHEQYV. The CDR3 bases are TGTGCCAGCAGAAGAGGGAGACTAGCGGGAGGGCCGGACCACGAGCAGTACGTC.

This clonotype was counted a few times. This sequence joins TRBV20-1 and TRBJ2-3; TRBD2 matches at 11 bases. With 4 bases clipped from V and 2 bases from J, the junction kept 5 bases outside the gene matches. There are 15 residues in the CDR3. Germline-derived CDR1 and CDR2 are DFQATT and SNEGSKA (reference sequence). CDR3 in DNA: TGCAGTGCTACTCTAGCGGGAGGAAACACAGATACGCAGTATTTT. Protein sequence: CSATLAGGNTDTQYF.

This clonotype has more than one count but fewer than ten. CDR3 nucleotides: TGTGCCAGCAGTGCAAATAGCGGTCCCTACGAGCAGTACGTC. Its translation: CASSANSGPYEQYV. The chain combines TRBV6-5 with TRBJ2-7, with a tentative D call TRBD2 (6 bases). CDR3 length equals 14 residues. The V gene lost 5 bases and the J gene lost 2 bases, with 13 bases spanning the gap. Germline CDR1 and CDR2: MNHEY and SVGAGI.

This clonotype was recorded only once. V usage is TRBV6-6 and J usage is TRBJ2-3; weak D call: TRBD1 (5 bases). The germline gives CDR1 MNHNY, CDR2 SVGAGI (reference sequence). The germline V and J ends were trimmed by 5 bases and 2 bases, with 11 bases remaining between them. The CDR3 totals 14 residues. The CDR3 coding sequence is TGTGCCAGCAGTACAGGCCTATACACAGATACGCAGTATTTT. Translation gives CASSTGLYTDTQYF.

This clonotype has a handful of counts. V and J are TRBV24-1 and TRBJ2-1; 7 nucleotides line up with TRBD1. The CDR3 contains 16 residues. Germline lookup yields CDR1 KGHDR and CDR2 SFDVKD. Trimming cost V 1 base and J 2 bases; bases outside gene matches: 4. The CDR3 sequence is CATSDFSTGPYNEQFF. CDR3 nucleotide sequence: TGTGCCACCAGTGATTTTTCGACAGGGCCCTACAATGAGCAGTTCTTC.

J is TRBJ1-2 and V is TRBV5-1, with 8 bases that match TRBD1. V dropped 4 bases and J dropped 2; count of bases not matched to a gene: 4. The CDR3 sequence is 14 residues long. Germline CDR1 and CDR2: SGHRS and YFSETQ. CDR3 sequence (DNA): TGCGCCAGCAGCAGGACAGGGACGAACTATGGCTACACCTTC. Residues: CASSRTGTNYGYTF. Together with reference TRBV5-1 and TRBJ1-2, the CDR3 gives the full variable domain: KAGVTQTPRYLIKTRGQQVTLSCSPISGHRSVSWYQQTPGQGLQFLFEYFSETQRNKGNFPGRFSGRQFSNSRSEMNVSTLELGDSALYLCASSRTGTNYGYTFGSGTRLTVV.

This rearrangement joins TRBV3-1 to TRBJ2-6; tentatively, D is TRBD2 (5 bases). This CDR3 contains 16 residues. Germline loops: CDR1 LGHDT, CDR2 YNNKEL (reference sequence). V shed 0 bases and J shed 2 bases, with 8 bases lying between them. The CDR3: CASSQERAPGANVLTF. The CDR3 coding sequence is TGTGCCAGCAGCCAAGAGCGGGCCCCTGGGGCCAACGTCCTGACTTTC.

This clonotype was found many times. V and J are TRBV5-1 and TRBJ1-1; weak D call: TRBD1 (5 bases). The V gene's germline CDR1 is SGHRS and CDR2 YFSETQ. This CDR3 comprises 18 residues. V lost 0 bases to trimming and J lost 5 bases, with 23 bases between them. CDR3 nucleotide sequence: TGCGCCAGCAGCTTGGGGGGGGTGGAGGGCGCGGTGCGGACTGAAGCTTTCTTT. Translated, it gives CASSLGGVEGAVRTEAFF. The full variable domain, completed using reference TRBV5-1 and TRBJ1-1, is KAGVTQTPRYLIKTRGQQVTLSCSPISGHRSVSWYQQTPGQGLQFLFEYFSETQRNKGNFPGRFSGRQFSNSRSEMNVSTLELGDSALYLCASSLGGVEGAVRTEAFFGQGTRLTVV.

This clonotype was detected many times. The chain carries TRBV14 and TRBJ1-2; D perhaps matches TRBD1 (6 bases). V lost 1 base and J lost 4, with 7 bases in between. The CDR3 covers 13 residues. Germline CDR1 is SGHDN and CDR2 is FVKESK. This CDR3 is CASSQGTAYGYTF. In DNA, the CDR3 is TGTGCCAGCAGCCAAGGGACAGCCTATGGCTACACCTTC.

CDR3 DNA: TGCAGCTGGCTACTCGACAGAACTAATGAAAAACTGTTTTTT. Its translation is CSWLLDRTNEKLFF. V and J are TRBV20-1 and TRBJ1-4; a weak D match, TRBD1 (5 bases). CDR1 DFQATT and CDR2 SNEGSKA come from the germline V gene (reference sequence). This CDR3 is built from 14 residues.